This T cell receptor beta chain is from a study of STAT5B mutations in CD4+ large granular lymphocyte leukemia. Trimming left V 3 bases short and J 2 bases short, with 13 bases between. The CDR3 runs 15 residues. CDR1 and CDR2 from the germline V gene are MNHNS and SASEGT. Source study methods: Productive clonotypes were detectable down to 2.59 x 10-5 frequency. Data came from immunoSEQ multiplex PCR; TCRdb stores just in-frame clones and leaves some out. D and trimming were read from the DNA, whereas the V and J calls and clone size are those reported in that table. The data hold around 28,000 clones, with 78% observed a single time. Comments on this clone: The antigen is unknown.

Healthy controls were blood donor buffy coats. Study-wide findings and caveats: Data were not HLA-matched across samples.

The chain recombines TRBV6-1 with TRBJ2-5, with D possibly matching TRBD1 (6 bases). Sample: CD4+ T cells from blood buffy coats. The clonotype comes from a human donor in good health. Here the CDR3 DNA reads TGTGCCAGCAGTGACTCCCAGGGGTCACAAGAGACCCAGTACTTC. Translating it yields CASSDSQGSQETQYF.